One and the same sample provided the 2 T cell receptor beta chains below, sequenced in a study of blood T cell repertoires in COVID-19. Libraries were prepared by immunoSEQ multiplex PCR; TCRdb keeps only in-frame clonotypes and omits some of them. The sample includes about 400,000 clones, 86% seen only once; the top ten take roughly 1.4%. Sequenced sample: peripheral blood. The source of these receptors is a woman in her twenties or thirties with active or convalescent COVID-19.

This rearrangement joins TRBV10-1 to TRBJ1-1; D unclear. The germline V gene encodes CDR1 WNHNN and CDR2 SYGVQD (reference sequence). V lost 4 bases to trimming and J lost 1 base, with 7 bases between them. The CDR3 is made up of 13 amino acids. CDR3 sequence: CASSGQKNTEAFF. In nucleotides, the CDR3 is TGCGCCAGCAGTGGGCAGAAGAACACTGAAGCTTTCTTT.

This chain joins TRBV3-1 (or the pseudogene TRBV3-2) and TRBJ2-7, with TRBD1 identical over 10 bases. The germline V gene encodes CDR1 LGHDT and CDR2 YNNKEL (reference sequence). CDR3 length: 14 residues. Losses at the gene ends were 4 bases for V and 6 bases for J; bases not matched to a gene: 6. The CDR3 DNA follows: TGTGCCAGCAGCCCCAGACAGGGGGCTAGCGAGCAGTACTTC. As protein: CASSPRQGASEQYF.